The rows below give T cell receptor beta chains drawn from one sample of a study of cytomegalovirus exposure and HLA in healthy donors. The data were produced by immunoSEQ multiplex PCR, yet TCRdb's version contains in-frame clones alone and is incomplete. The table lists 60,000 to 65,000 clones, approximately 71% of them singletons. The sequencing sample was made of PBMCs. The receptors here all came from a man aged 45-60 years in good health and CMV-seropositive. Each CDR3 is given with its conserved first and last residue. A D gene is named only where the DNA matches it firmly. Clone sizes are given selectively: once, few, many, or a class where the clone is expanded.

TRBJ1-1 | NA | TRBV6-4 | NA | CASSDHEAFF | TGTGCCAGCAGTGACCATGAAGCTTTCTTT
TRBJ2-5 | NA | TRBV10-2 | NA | CASRRAEETQYF | TGCGCCAGCAGGCGTGCGGAAGAGACCCAGTACTTC
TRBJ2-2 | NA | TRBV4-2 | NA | CAAGPQFGELFF | TGTGCCGCGGGACCTCAGTTCGGGGAGCTGTTTTTT
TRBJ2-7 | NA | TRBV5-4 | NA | CASSLFRDNEQYF | TGTGCCAGCAGCTTGTTCAGGGACAACGAGCAGTACTTC
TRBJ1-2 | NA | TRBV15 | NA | CATSRAGGMDYGYTF | TGTGCCACCAGCAGAGCTGGGGGGATGGACTATGGCTACACCTTC
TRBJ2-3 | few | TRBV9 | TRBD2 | CASSVSGRTTDTQYF | TGTGCCAGCAGCGTCAGCGGGAGGACCACAGATACGCAGTATTTT
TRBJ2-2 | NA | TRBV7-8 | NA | CASSLTPPVAGVNTGELFF | TGTGCCAGCAGCTTAACTCCCCCGGTGGCAGGGGTTAACACCGGGGAGCTGTTTTTT
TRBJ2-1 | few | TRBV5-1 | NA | CASISSGIAAYEQFF | TGCGCCAGCATCTCCTCCGGAATAGCGGCCTATGAGCAGTTCTTC
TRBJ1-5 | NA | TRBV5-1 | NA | CASSSAGGGQPQHF | TGCGCCAGCAGCTCGGCGGGGGGCGGTCAGCCCCAGCATTTT
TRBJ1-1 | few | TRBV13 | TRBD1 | CASSFSPGQEVNTEAFF | TGTGCCAGCAGCTTTTCGCCAGGACAGGAAGTGAACACTGAAGCTTTCTTT
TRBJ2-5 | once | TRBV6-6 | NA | CASSYRDSAFQETQYF | TGTGCCAGCAGTTACCGGGATTCAGCATTCCAAGAGACCCAGTACTTC
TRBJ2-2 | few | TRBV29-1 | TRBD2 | CSVHGLAGDTGELFF | TGCAGCGTTCATGGACTAGCGGGGGACACCGGGGAGCTGTTTTTT
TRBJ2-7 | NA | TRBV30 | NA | CAWSDSTYEQYF | TGTGCCTGGAGTGACAGTACCTACGAGCAGTACTTC
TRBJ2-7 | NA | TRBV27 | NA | CASSYRWGAVEQYF | TGTGCCAGCAGCTACCGGTGGGGAGCGGTCGAGCAGTACTTC
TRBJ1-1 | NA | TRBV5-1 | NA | CASSSQGPTEAFF | TGCGCCAGCAGCTCTCAGGGCCCAACTGAAGCTTTCTTT
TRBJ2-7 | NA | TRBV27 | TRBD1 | CASSLEQGAYEQYF | TGTGCCAGCAGTTTAGAACAGGGGGCCTACGAGCAGTACTTC
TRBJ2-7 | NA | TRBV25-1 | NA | CASSDRYEQYF | TGTGCCAGCAGTGACAGGTACGAGCAGTACTTC
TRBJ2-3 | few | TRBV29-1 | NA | CSVASGTDTQYF | TGCAGCGTTGCTAGCGGCACAGATACGCAGTATTTT
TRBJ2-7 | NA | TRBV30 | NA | CAWRSPWESLEQYF | TGTGCCTGGAGGAGTCCGTGGGAGAGTCTCGAGCAGTACTTC
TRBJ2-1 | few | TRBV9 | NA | CASSEPKTGKQFF | TGTGCCAGCAGCGAACCTAAGACGGGAAAGCAGTTCTTC
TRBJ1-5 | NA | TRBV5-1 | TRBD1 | CASSLATGEDQPQHF | TGCGCCAGCAGCTTGGCCACAGGGGAGGATCAGCCCCAGCATTTT
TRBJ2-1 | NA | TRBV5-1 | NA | CASSLVGQSSYNEQFF | TGCGCCAGCAGCTTGGTGGGACAAAGCTCCTACAATGAGCAGTTCTTC
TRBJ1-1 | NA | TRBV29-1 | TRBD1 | CSGGGGNTEAFF | TGCAGCGGAGGGGGCGGGAACACTGAAGCTTTCTTT
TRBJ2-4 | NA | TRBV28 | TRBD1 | CASSLTRDRVLQNIQYF | TGTGCCAGCAGTTTAACCCGGGACAGAGTACTCCAAAACATTCAGTACTTC
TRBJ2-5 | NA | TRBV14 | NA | CASSQGEGLGETQYF | TGTGCCAGCAGCCAAGGTGAAGGCCTCGGGGAGACCCAGTACTTC
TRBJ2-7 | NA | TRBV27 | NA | CVSSKPLQGNLYEQYF | TGTGTCAGCAGCAAACCACTACAGGGCAACCTCTACGAGCAGTACTTC
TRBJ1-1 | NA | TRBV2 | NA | CASSDTGGGHTDTEAFF | TGTGCCAGCAGTGACACCGGCGGGGGGCATACGGACACTGAAGCTTTCTTT
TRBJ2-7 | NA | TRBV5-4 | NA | CASSLGGPYEQYF | TGTGCCAGCAGCTTGGGTGGGCCCTACGAGCAGTACTTC
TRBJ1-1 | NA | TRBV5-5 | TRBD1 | CASSPGTGDTEAFF | TGTGCCAGCAGCCCCGGGACAGGGGACACTGAAGCTTTCTTT
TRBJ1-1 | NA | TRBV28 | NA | CASSQPDRSNTEAFF | TGTGCCAGCAGTCAACCGGACAGATCCAACACTGAAGCTTTCTTT
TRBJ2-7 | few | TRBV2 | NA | CATIGGLYEQYF | TGTGCCACCATCGGGGGACTCTACGAGCAGTACTTC
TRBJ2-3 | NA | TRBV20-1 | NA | CSATRTDTQYF | TGCAGTGCTACTAGAACAGATACGCAGTATTTT
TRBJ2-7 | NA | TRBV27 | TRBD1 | CASSYHRGSYEQYF | TGTGCCAGCAGTTACCACAGGGGCTCCTACGAGCAGTACTTC
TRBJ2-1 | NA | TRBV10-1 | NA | CASSEGAYEQFF | TGCGCCAGCAGTGAAGGAGCGTATGAGCAGTTCTTC
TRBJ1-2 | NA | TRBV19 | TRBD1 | CASSIRTGMDGYTF | TGTGCCAGTAGTATCAGGACAGGGATGGATGGCTACACCTTC
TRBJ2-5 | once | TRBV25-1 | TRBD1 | CASSEYRGLQETQYF | TGTGCCAGCAGTGAGTACAGGGGCCTTCAAGAGACCCAGTACTTC
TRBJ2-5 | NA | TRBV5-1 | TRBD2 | CASSFYLAEQETQYF | TGCGCCAGCAGCTTCTACCTAGCGGAACAAGAGACCCAGTACTTC
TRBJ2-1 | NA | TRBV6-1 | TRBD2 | CASSERASGGYNEQFF | TGTGCCAGCAGTGAACGAGCTAGCGGGGGATACAATGAGCAGTTCTTC
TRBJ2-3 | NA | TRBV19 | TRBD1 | CASRDRGQDTQYF | TGTGCCAGTAGGGACAGGGGGCAAGATACGCAGTATTTT
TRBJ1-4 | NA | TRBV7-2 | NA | CASSPSTVLYEKLFF | TGTGCCAGCAGCCCTTCGACAGTTCTTTATGAAAAACTGTTTTTT
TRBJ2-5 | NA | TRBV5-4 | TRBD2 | CASSTTSGSFETQYF | TGTGCCAGCAGTACTACTAGCGGGAGTTTTGAGACCCAGTACTTC
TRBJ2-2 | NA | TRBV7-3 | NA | CASQAGTPNTGELFF | TGTGCCAGTCAGGCCGGGACTCCTAACACCGGGGAGCTGTTTTTT
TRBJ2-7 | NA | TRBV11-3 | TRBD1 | CASSPDRDSYEQYF | TGTGCCAGCAGCCCGGACAGGGATTCCTACGAGCAGTACTTC
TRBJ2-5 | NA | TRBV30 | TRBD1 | CAWSLGTGETQYF | TGTGCCTGGAGTCTCGGGACAGGGGAGACCCAGTACTTC
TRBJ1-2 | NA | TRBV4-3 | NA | CASSRTGNANYGYTF | TGCGCCAGCAGCCGAACAGGGAACGCTAACTATGGCTACACCTTC